Below are 9 T cell receptor beta chains sequenced from a single sample in a study of shared clonotypes between healthy human individuals. The repertoire was sequenced with immunoSEQ multiplex PCR; TCRdb's copy has only in-frame clones and lacks some. This table holds some 1,100,000 clones, approximately 80% found once. Sequencing was performed on memory CD4+ T cells from PBMCs. The sample's subset: CD45RA-negative fraction. The source is a man aged 18 to 29 in good health. Some clones in this sample may be carry-over from other donors' samples.

J is TRBJ2-3 and V is TRBV4-1; the D is unclear. The CDR3 totals 13 residues. CDR1 and CDR2 from the germline V gene are MGHRA and YSYEKL. The V and J ends lost 4 bases and 4 bases respectively, with 9 bases between them. CDR3 DNA: TGCGCCAGCAGCCGCTCTTCACCAGATACGCAGTATTTT. It yields the protein CASSRSSPDTQYF.

This sequence joins TRBV11-2 and TRBJ1-3, with D perhaps matching TRBD1 (5 bases). The germline V gene has CDR1 SGHAT and CDR2 FQNNGV. The CDR3 consists of 15 residues. Deletions cut 5 bases from V and 3 bases from J, with 14 bases between. For the CDR3, the DNA is TGTGCCAGCAGCACCTGGGGGAGGGGTGGAAACACCATATATTTT. It codes for CASSTWGRGGNTIYF.

Concerning this clone itself: Other DNA sequences within the sample encode an identical CDR3. V and J are TRBV5-1 and TRBJ1-2, with a weak D call TRBD1 (6 bases). Deletions cut 0 bases from V and 2 bases from J, with 11 bases between. The CDR3 contains 15 residues. Germline V gives CDR1 SGHRS, CDR2 YFSETQ. The CDR3 DNA follows: TGCGCCAGCAGCTTGGGGCTGGGACAAAACTATGGCTACACCTTC. This codes for CASSLGLGQNYGYTF.

The chain couples TRBV6-5 to TRBJ1-1; D ambiguous. CDR3 size: 13 residues. With 2 bases removed from V and 4 bases from J, the gap between germline ends came to 8 bases. CDR1 and CDR2 (germline): MNHEY, SVGAGI. Written as DNA, the CDR3 is TGTGCCAGCAGTTACCGAGGGTCCACTGAAGCTTTCTTT. Residues: CASSYRGSTEAFF.

The CDR3 region has the DNA TGTGCCAGCAGCGCCGGGACTCCTTCTTCTGGAGAGCTGTTTTTT. Its translation is CASSAGTPSSGELFF. This chain links TRBV9 with TRBJ2-2; D possibly corresponds to TRBD2 (6 bases). CDR3 size: 15 residues. V gave up 3 bases and J gave up 11 bases, with 20 bases separating them. The V gene's germline CDR1 is SGDLS and CDR2 YYNGEE.

The V call is TRBV6-1, the J call TRBJ2-7, with D possibly matching TRBD2 (5 bases). Germline V CDR1 and CDR2: MNHNS, SASEGT. Trimming removed 4 bases at V and 3 bases at J, with 13 bases between. The CDR3 length is 14 residues. The CDR3 bases are TGTGCCAGCAGTGTCGGGAATAGCTACTACGAGCAGTACTTC. Translated, it gives CASSVGNSYYEQYF.

The V and J genes are TRBV7-3 and TRBJ2-3; 7 bases agree with TRBD2. The CDR3 spans 17 residues. J lost 0 bases, V lost 0 bases, and 6 bases had no gene match. The germline gives CDR1 SGHTA, CDR2 FQGTGA. The CDR3 spells CASSLTAASGSTDTQYF. DNA for the CDR3: TGTGCCAGCAGCTTAACAGCGGCTAGCGGAAGCACAGATACGCAGTATTTT. Full variable domain (rest looked up from reference TRBV7-3 and TRBJ2-3): GAGVSQTPSNKVTEKGKYVELRCDPISGHTALYWYRQSLGQGPEFLIYFQGTGAADDSGLPNDRFFAVRPEGSVSTLKIQRTERGDSAVYLCASSLTAASGSTDTQYFGPGTRLTVL.

This chain connects TRBV5-1 to TRBJ2-2; D is unclear. Germline V CDR1 and CDR2: SGHRS, YFSETQ. V lost 1 base and J 6 bases, leaving 13 bases between the germline ends. The CDR3 length is 15 residues. In DNA, the CDR3 is TGCGCCAGCAGCTTGATTTCCGGACCCGCCGGGGAGCTGTTTTTT. Translating it yields CASSLISGPAGELFF.

V is TRBV9 and J is TRBJ2-7; TRBD2 agrees at 9 bases. This CDR3 is 14 amino acids long. Per the germline V gene, CDR1 is SGDLS and CDR2 is YYNGEE. J gave up 9 bases and V 4 bases, and 11 bases lay outside the gene matches. The CDR3 region is CASSPAGTSISQYF. In nucleotides, the CDR3 is TGTGCCAGCAGCCCGGCGGGGACTAGCATCTCGCAGTACTTC.